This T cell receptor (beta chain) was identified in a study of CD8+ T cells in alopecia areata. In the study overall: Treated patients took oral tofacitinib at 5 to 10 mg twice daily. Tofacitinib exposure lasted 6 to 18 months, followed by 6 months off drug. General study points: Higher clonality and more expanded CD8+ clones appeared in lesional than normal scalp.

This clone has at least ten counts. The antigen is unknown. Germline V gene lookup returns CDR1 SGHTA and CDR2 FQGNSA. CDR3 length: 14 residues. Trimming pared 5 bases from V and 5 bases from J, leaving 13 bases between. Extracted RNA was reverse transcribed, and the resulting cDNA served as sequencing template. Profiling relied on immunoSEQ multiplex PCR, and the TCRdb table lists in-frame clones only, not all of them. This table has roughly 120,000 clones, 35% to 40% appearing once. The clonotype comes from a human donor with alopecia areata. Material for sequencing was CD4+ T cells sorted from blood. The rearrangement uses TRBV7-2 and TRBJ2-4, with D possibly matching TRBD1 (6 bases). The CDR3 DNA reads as TGTGCCAGCAGCCCCTGGGCAGGGGAAAACATTCAGTACTTC. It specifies CASSPWAGENIQYF.